The 17 T cell receptor beta chains presented below share a single source sample, sequenced in a study of blood T cell repertoires in COVID-19. Data came from immunoSEQ multiplex PCR; TCRdb stores just in-frame clones and leaves some out. The sample holds around 210,000 clones; roughly nine tenths are singletons and the top ten take around 0.76%. What was sequenced was peripheral blood. The source of these receptors is a woman between 65 and 79 years old with acute or convalescent COVID-19.

The V and J genes are TRBV28 and TRBJ1-1, with a weak D call TRBD1 (6 bases). V was shortened by 11 bases and J by 0 bases, with 13 bases between the two germline ends. The CDR3 extends over 13 amino acids. In germline, CDR1 is MDHEN, CDR2 SYDVKM. As DNA, the CDR3 is TGTGCCGGGACGGACAGTATGAACACTGAAGCTTTCTTT. Translated: CAGTDSMNTEAFF.

V usage is TRBV18 and J usage is TRBJ1-1; 9 bases align to TRBD1. Unmatched junction bases numbered 3, after V lost 4 bases and J lost 6 bases. This CDR3 comprises 13 residues. Looked up from germline, CDR1 is KGHSH and CDR2 is LQKENI. The DNA of the CDR3 is TGTGCCAGCTCACGGGACAGGGAATCTGAAGCTTTCTTT. Protein sequence: CASSRDRESEAFF.

The CDR3 region is CASSLGRHEQYF. The CDR3 DNA sequence: TGTGCCAGCAGCCTGGGGAGACACGAGCAGTACTTC. V and J are TRBV5-5 and TRBJ2-7, with D perhaps TRBD2 (5 bases). V lost 4 bases to trimming and J lost 5 bases, with 10 bases between them. The germline CDR1 and CDR2 sequences are SGHKS and YYEKEE (reference sequence). This CDR3 region has 12 residues.

V gene TRBV28 combines with J gene TRBJ1-5; D gene ambiguous. In germline, CDR1 is MDHEN, CDR2 SYDVKM. The V end was cut by 2 bases, the J end by 4 bases, with 18 bases between. This CDR3 contains 17 residues. CDR3 sequence reads: CASSLSEGQRLNQPQHF. DNA for the CDR3: TGTGCCAGCAGTTTAAGTGAGGGCCAGCGATTAAATCAGCCCCAGCATTTT.

This rearrangement joins TRBV19 to TRBJ2-3; TRBD2 matches at 8 bases. Trimming cost V 5 bases and J 6 bases; bases outside gene matches: 7. The CDR3 is 14 residues long. CDR1 and CDR2 from the germline V gene are LNHDA and SQIVND (reference sequence). CDR3 residues: CASSSRTSMDTQYF. The CDR3 nucleotides are TGTGCCAGTAGTTCCCGGACTAGCATGGATACGCAGTATTTT.

This sequence joins TRBV18 and TRBJ2-5; tentatively, D is TRBD2 (5 bases). This CDR3 is built from 14 residues. Per the germline V gene, CDR1 is KGHSH and CDR2 is LQKENI. Trimming removed 4 bases from V and 2 bases from J, with 11 bases in between. CDR3 in amino acids: CASSRWELQETQYF. For the CDR3, the DNA is TGTGCCAGCTCACGGTGGGAGCTACAAGAGACCCAGTACTTC. Filled out from reference TRBV18 and TRBJ2-5, the complete variable domain reads NAGVMQNPRHLVRRRGQEARLRCSPMKGHSHVYWYRQLPEEGLKFMVYLQKENIIDESGMPKERFSAEFPKEGPSILRIQQVVRGDSAAYFCASSRWELQETQYFGPGTRLLVL.

The chain combines TRBV12-3 or TRBV12-4 with TRBJ1-2; the D is unclear. The germline V and J ends were trimmed by 3 bases and 4 bases, with 6 bases remaining between them. This CDR3 has 12 residues. The CDR3 DNA reads as TGTGCCAGCAGTTTGGCCACCTATGGCTACACCTTC. Translation gives CASSLATYGYTF.

The CDR3 coding sequence is TGTGCCAGCAGTCCTCGCAGAGCGGGGGGATACAATGAGCAGTTCTTC. This sequence encodes CASSPRRAGGYNEQFF. The chain links TRBV6-6 to TRBJ2-1; 9 nucleotides line up with TRBD2. The CDR3 contains 16 residues. The germline V gene encodes CDR1 MNHNY and CDR2 SVGAGI (reference sequence). The junction had 9 bases not matched to a gene; V was cut back by 5 bases and J by 4 bases.

V usage is TRBV20-1 and J usage is TRBJ2-1; D gene uncertain. Trimming stripped 8 bases from V and 6 bases from J, with 11 bases between. Germline loops: CDR1 DFQATT, CDR2 SNEGSKA (reference sequence). CDR3 length: 11 residues. The CDR3 sequence: CSLSPGNEQFF. The CDR3 region has the DNA TGCAGTCTCAGTCCAGGCAATGAGCAGTTCTTC.

This clone was seen just once. The genes are TRBV5-4 and TRBJ2-7, with 10 positions matching TRBD2. CDR3 length equals 15 residues. Trimming at V came to 2 bases and at J to 2 bases, leaving 4 bases not matched to a gene. From germline, CDR1 is SGHNT and CDR2 YYREEE (reference sequence). The CDR3, as DNA: TGTGCCAGCAGCTTAACCGGGACTAGCGCCTACGAGCAGTACTTC. Protein sequence: CASSLTGTSAYEQYF.

The chain carries TRBV19 and TRBJ1-5; D perhaps matches TRBD1 (5 bases). The CDR3 loop spans 15 amino acids. Germline V gene lookup returns CDR1 LNHDA and CDR2 SQIVND (reference sequence). The V end was cut by 1 base, the J end by 4 bases, with 11 bases between. The DNA of the CDR3 is TGTGCCAGTAGTATAGGACCAGGGATGAATCAGCCCCAGCATTTT. It codes for CASSIGPGMNQPQHF.

This chain joins TRBV5-8 and TRBJ1-3; 8 bases line up with TRBD1. V was clipped by 2 bases and J by 2 bases; unmatched bases: 6. From germline, CDR1 is SGHTS and CDR2 YDEGEE. The CDR3 contains 16 residues. The CDR3 loop is CASSLTRGRTGNTIYF. The CDR3 region has the DNA TGTGCCAGCAGCTTAACCAGGGGGCGAACTGGAAACACCATATATTTT.

The rearrangement joins TRBV7-9 to TRBJ2-1; 8 positions match TRBD2. V dropped 4 bases and J dropped 1; count of bases not matched to a gene: 9. This CDR3 is built from 17 residues. Germline V lookup: CDR1 SEHNR, CDR2 FQNEAQ (reference sequence). CDR3 loop: CASSSTTSGASYNEQFF. The CDR3 nucleotides are TGTGCCAGCAGCTCGACTACTAGCGGAGCTTCCTACAATGAGCAGTTCTTC. Drawing the rest from reference TRBV7-9 and TRBJ2-1, the complete variable domain is DTGVSQNPRHKITKRGQNVTFRCDPISEHNRLYWYRQTLGQGPEFLTYFQNEAQLEKSRLLSDRFSAERPKGSFSTLEIQRTEQGDSAMYLCASSSTTSGASYNEQFFGPGTRLTVL.

This chain connects TRBV7-2 to TRBJ2-3; 10 bases are shared with TRBD2. Germline-derived CDR1 and CDR2 are SGHTA and FQGNSA. The CDR3 length is 16 residues. V shed 5 bases and J 6 bases; nucleotides not matched to a gene: 11. This chain's CDR3 is CASSPYLAGEGDTQYF. The CDR3 DNA sequence: TGTGCCAGCAGCCCCTACCTAGCGGGGGAGGGGGATACGCAGTATTTT.

The chain joins TRBV4-1 to TRBJ1-6; D might be TRBD1 (5 bases). Germline CDR1 and CDR2: MGHRA and YSYEKL. V gave up 1 base and J gave up 10 bases, with 8 bases separating them. The CDR3 consists of 13 residues. The CDR3 coding sequence is TGCGCCAGCAGCCAAGGGGGGGACTCACCCCTCCACTTT. As protein: CASSQGGDSPLHF.

About this clone: Other DNA sequences from this sample encode an identical CDR3 as well. This rearrangement joins TRBV6-5 to TRBJ1-2; 8 positions match TRBD1. CDR3 length: 14 residues. Germline V gene lookup returns CDR1 MNHEY and CDR2 SVGAGI. After removal of 6 bases from V and 1 base from J, the junction contained 4 bases not matched to a gene. DNA for the CDR3: TGTGCCAGCAGCCGACAGGGGCGTAACTATGGCTACACCTTC. As protein: CASSRQGRNYGYTF.

This chain joins TRBV29-1 and TRBJ2-7; 8 nucleotides match TRBD1. Germline loops: CDR1 SQVTM, CDR2 ANQGSEA. The CDR3 runs 12 residues. J was trimmed by 6 bases and V by 4 bases; bases with no gene match: 5. CDR3 in amino acids: CSVGARGPEQYF. The DNA for the CDR3 is TGCAGCGTTGGAGCCAGGGGGCCCGAGCAGTACTTC.